The TCR beta chain described here comes from a study of shared clonotypes between healthy human individuals. Trimming took 3 bases from V and 6 from J, leaving 16 bases between them. CDR3 length: 15 residues. CDR1 and CDR2 from the germline V gene are SGHRS and YFSETQ. Among the unsorted PBMC samples, replicate PCRs used roughly 0.3 ug DNA, 25,000 to 30,000 T cell genomes. Libraries were prepared by immunoSEQ multiplex PCR; TCRdb keeps only in-frame clonotypes and omits some of them. The table lists around 500,000 clones, over 70% of them singletons. Caucasian adults residing in Nashville, Tennessee made up all the donors. This clone was observed a few times.

This clonotype was obtained from a woman in her 40s in good health. Some clones in this sample may be carry-over from other donors' samples. Sequencing was carried out using PBMCs. The chain recombines TRBV5-1 with TRBJ2-1, with D possibly TRBD2 on 5 matching bases. In DNA, the CDR3 is TGCGCCAGCAGCTCAGGACTCCCCTCGACCAATGAGCAGTTCTTC. Protein: CASSSGLPSTNEQFF.